The TCR beta chain described here comes from a study of shared clonotypes between healthy human individuals. Study outcomes and limitations: Compared with clonotypes that all four donors shared, non-shared clonotypes had lower generation probabilities. Clonotype sharing among donors likely depends on sequencing depth.

In regard to this clone: Its antigen is currently unknown.

The V gene's germline CDR1 is SGHDT and CDR2 YYEEEE. Trimming took 4 bases from V and 5 from J; bases not matched to a gene: 6. The CDR3 sequence is 14 residues long. Some clones are missing from TCRdb's copy, which holds only in-frame ones; the method was immunoSEQ multiplex PCR. The data show millions of clones, 85% to 95% seen once. Sequencing was performed on naive CD4+ T cells from PBMCs. Subset reported: CD45RA+ positively selected. This sequence was found in a man aged 18 to 30 in good health. Some clones in this sample may be carry-over from other donors' samples. The chain is built from TRBV5-6 and TRBJ2-7, with 10 bases matching TRBD1. The chain's CDR3 is CASSAGQGGDEQYF. CDR3 DNA: TGTGCCAGCAGCGCAGGACAGGGGGGCGACGAGCAGTACTTC. Combining the CDR3 with reference TRBV5-6 and TRBJ2-7 gives the whole variable domain DAGVTQSPTHLIKTRGQQVTLRCSPKSGHDTVSWYQQALGQGPQFIFQYYEEEERQRGNFPDRFSGHQFPNYSSELNVNALLLGDSALYLCASSAGQGGDEQYFGPGTRLTVT.